A few counts support the clone carrying this T cell receptor beta chain. The data derive from a study of blood T cell repertoires in COVID-19. Study-level information: The study drew acute and convalescent COVID-19 samples from the United States, Italy and Spain. The analysed material was cDNA or gDNA that came from T cells, B-cell-depleted T cells, or PBMCs.

This CDR3 region has 18 residues. The trim removed 4 bases at V and 0 bases at J, leaving 9 bases unmatched. Germline lookup yields CDR1 SGHTA and CDR2 FQGNSA. In the authors' workflow: Quantification of nucleated cells was approximated via reference gene primer amplification. TCRdb keeps only in-frame clones here, not all; method: immunoSEQ multiplex PCR. V, J and clone size were drawn from that table, and D and trimming were deduced from the DNA. The repertoire holds roughly 700,000 clones, just under 90% seen once, with over 0.2% in the top ten. The chain links TRBV7-2 to TRBJ2-1, with TRBD1 identical over 10 bases. Sequenced material: peripheral blood. The TCR was taken from a young woman with acute or convalescent COVID-19. This CDR3 is CASSWTGGGYSSYNEQFF. The CDR3 DNA sequence: TGTGCCAGCAGCTGGACAGGGGGTGGTTACAGCTCCTACAATGAGCAGTTCTTC.